This T cell receptor (beta chain) was documented in a study of glioma-infiltrating T cells after dendritic cell vaccination. Notes on the study in general: No direct clonality-survival link was found; a diverse polyclonal response may matter.

This CDR3 comprises 15 residues. The V and J ends lost 2 bases and 2 bases respectively, with 13 bases between them. Germline CDR1 SGHRS, CDR2 YFSETQ. PBMC sampling occurred before vaccination, two weeks after the third dose, and at progression. With regard to this clone: Its antigen remains unknown.

Input was approximately 2.1 ug genomic DNA, or all available if less. Sequencing used immunoSEQ multiplex PCR; TCRdb keeps in-frame clones, though not all of them. The table has roughly 82,000 clones, 85% to 90% seen once; the top ten hold roughly 3.2%. This receptor was obtained from a human donor with glioblastoma. J is TRBJ1-1 and V is TRBV5-1, with D possibly TRBD1 on 6 matching bases. Sequences were derived from blood, sampled before dendritic cell vaccination. The DNA of the CDR3 is TGCGCCAGCAGCTTCTTCCAGGGGTTAAACACTGAAGCTTTCTTT. This translates into CASSFFQGLNTEAFF. The variable domain in full, with the rest retrieved from reference TRBV5-1 and TRBJ1-1, is KAGVTQTPRYLIKTRGQQVTLSCSPISGHRSVSWYQQTPGQGLQFLFEYFSETQRNKGNFPGRFSGRQFSNSRSEMNVSTLELGDSALYLCASSFFQGLNTEAFFGQGTRLTVV.